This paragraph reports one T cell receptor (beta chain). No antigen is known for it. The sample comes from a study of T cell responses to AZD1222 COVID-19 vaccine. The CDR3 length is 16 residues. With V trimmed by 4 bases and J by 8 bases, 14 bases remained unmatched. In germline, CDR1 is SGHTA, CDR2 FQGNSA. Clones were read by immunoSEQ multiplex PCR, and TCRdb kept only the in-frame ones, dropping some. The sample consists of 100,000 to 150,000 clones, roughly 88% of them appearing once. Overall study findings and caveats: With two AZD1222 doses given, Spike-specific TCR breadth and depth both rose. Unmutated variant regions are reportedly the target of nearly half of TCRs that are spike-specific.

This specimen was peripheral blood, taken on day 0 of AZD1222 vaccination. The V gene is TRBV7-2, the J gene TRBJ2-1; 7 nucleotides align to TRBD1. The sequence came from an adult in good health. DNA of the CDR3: TGTGCCAGCAGCTCTACCGGGACAGTCCCCCTCGATGAGCAGTTCTTC. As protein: CASSSTGTVPLDEQFF.